Given below is one TCR beta chain in context. Per the original data handling: Counts of nucleated cells, estimated from reference gene primer amplification, were obtained. Generated by immunoSEQ multiplex PCR, the TCRdb table keeps only in-frame clones and is missing some. D and trimming were read from the DNA, whereas the V and J calls and clone size are those reported in that table. The table records about 53,000 clones, roughly 88% of them present only once. The sample belongs to a study of blood T cell repertoires in COVID-19. About the research overall: Some COVID-19 samples were acute and others convalescent; all came from the United States, Italy and Spain. T cells, B-cell-depleted T cells, or PBMCs supplied cDNA or gDNA.

Trimming removed 3 bases at V and 0 bases at J, with 13 bases between. Germline lookup yields CDR1 SGHRS and CDR2 YFSETQ. The CDR3 sequence is 15 residues long. This clonotype originated in an elderly man with acute or convalescent COVID-19. The sample taken for sequencing was peripheral blood. This rearrangement joins TRBV5-1 to TRBJ2-7; tentatively, D is TRBD1 (7 bases). CDR3 nucleotides: TGCGCCAGCAGCTATGCGGGACAGCCCTCCTACGAGCAGTACTTC. Translation gives CASSYAGQPSYEQYF.